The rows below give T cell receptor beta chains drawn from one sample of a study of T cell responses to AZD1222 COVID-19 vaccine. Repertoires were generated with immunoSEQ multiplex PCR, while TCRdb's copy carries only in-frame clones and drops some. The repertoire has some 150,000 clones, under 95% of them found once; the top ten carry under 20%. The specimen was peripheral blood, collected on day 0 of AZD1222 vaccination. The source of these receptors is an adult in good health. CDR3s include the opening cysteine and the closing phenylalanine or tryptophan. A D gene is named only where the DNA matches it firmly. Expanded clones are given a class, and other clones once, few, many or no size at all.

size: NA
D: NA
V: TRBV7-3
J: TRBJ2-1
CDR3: CASSVGGSYNEQFF
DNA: TGTGCCAGCAGCGTTGGGGGCTCCTACAATGAGCAGTTCTTC

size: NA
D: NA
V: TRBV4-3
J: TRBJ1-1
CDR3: CASSQGRGALMNTEAFF
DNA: TGCGCCAGCAGCCAAGGGCGGGGGGCCCTCATGAACACTGAAGCTTTCTTT

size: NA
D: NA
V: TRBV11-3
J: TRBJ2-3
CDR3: CASSLGLRGETDTQYF
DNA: TGTGCCAGCAGCTTAGGGCTCAGGGGGGAAACAGATACGCAGTATTTT

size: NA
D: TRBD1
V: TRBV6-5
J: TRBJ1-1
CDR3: CASSRDRLGTEAFF
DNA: TGTGCCAGCAGCCGGGACAGACTGGGCACTGAAGCTTTCTTT

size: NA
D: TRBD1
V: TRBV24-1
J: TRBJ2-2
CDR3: CATSEWGTGVTGELFF
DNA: TGTGCCACCAGTGAATGGGGGACAGGGGTAACCGGGGAGCTGTTTTTT

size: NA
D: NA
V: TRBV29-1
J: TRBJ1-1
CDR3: CSVLTQNMNTEAFF
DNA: TGCAGCGTTCTCACCCAAAACATGAACACTGAAGCTTTCTTT

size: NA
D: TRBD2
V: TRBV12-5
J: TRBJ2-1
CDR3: CASGTRRGNAGGNEQFF
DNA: TGTGCTAGTGGTACCCGTCGGGGGAATGCGGGGGGCAATGAGCAGTTCTTC

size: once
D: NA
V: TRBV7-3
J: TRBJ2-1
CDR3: CASRDYRGYNEQFF
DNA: TGTGCCAGCAGGGACTACCGAGGCTACAATGAGCAGTTCTTC

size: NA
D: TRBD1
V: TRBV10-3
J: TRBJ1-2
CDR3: CAISGQGTGRFYGYTF
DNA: TGTGCCATCAGTGGCCAAGGGACAGGCCGCTTCTATGGCTACACCTTC

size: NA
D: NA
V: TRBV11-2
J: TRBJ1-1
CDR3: CASSLDSLGWTEAFF
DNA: TGTGCCAGCAGCTTAGATAGTCTGGGCTGGACTGAAGCTTTCTTT

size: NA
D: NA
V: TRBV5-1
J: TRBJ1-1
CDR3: CASSPQGGSTEAFF
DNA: TGCGCCAGCAGCCCCCAGGGAGGAAGCACTGAAGCTTTCTTT

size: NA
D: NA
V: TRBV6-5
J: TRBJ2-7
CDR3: CASSLSGAAYEQYF
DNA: TGTGCCAGCAGCCTAAGCGGTGCCGCCTACGAGCAGTACTTC

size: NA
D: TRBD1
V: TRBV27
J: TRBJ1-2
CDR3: CASSSQGGANYGYTF
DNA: TGTGCCAGCAGTTCCCAGGGGGGAGCTAACTATGGCTACACCTTC